There are many counts of the clone carrying this TCR beta chain. Germline V gene lookup returns CDR1 SGHVS and CDR2 FNYEAQ. The CDR3 has 17 amino acids. Losses at the gene ends were 4 bases for V and 4 bases for J; bases not matched to a gene: 11. Amplified TCR beta CDR3 regions derived from RNA transcripts. With the HTBI primer set, the TCR CDR3 went through a first round of RT-PCR. MiXCR, run by TCRdb on the multiplex PCR reads, gives a single entry per CDR3 protein. The table includes a few hundred thousand distinct CDR3 sequences, more than 15% detected once. The record originates from a study of T cells in Graves' hyperthyroidism and ophthalmopathy. Before ophthalmopathy appeared, progressors gave blood at initial hyperthyroidism diagnosis.

Sequencing input: blood. The rearrangement links TRBV7-6 to TRBJ2-1, with 9 bases that match TRBD2. The sequence derives from a woman aged 18 to 35 with Graves' hyperthyroidism that later progressed to Graves' ophthalmopathy. The CDR3 DNA reads as TGTGCCAGCAGCTCCAGTCTAGGGCGGGAGGGTTACAATGAGCAGTTCTTC. It yields the protein CASSSSLGREGYNEQFF. Full variable domain (rest looked up from reference TRBV7-6 and TRBJ2-1): GAGVSQSPRYKVTKRGQDVALRCDPISGHVSLYWYRQALGQGPEFLTYFNYEAQQDKSGLPNDRFSAERPEGSISTLTIQRTEQRDSAMYRCASSSSLGREGYNEQFFGPGTRLTVL.